Listed below are T cell receptor beta chains from one sample, sequenced in a study of blood T cells in healthy people across ages. TCRdb analysed the 5' RACE reads with MiXCR anew, one entry per CDR3 protein. The sample has 1.5 million to 2 million distinct CDR3 sequences; 28% are singletons. The sequenced sample consisted of blood. These receptors came from a woman in her 30s in good health. Each CDR3 is given with its conserved first and last residue. D genes are given only for firm matches. The size field is filled for only some rows; it gives once, few, many or a size class.

d_gene	v_gene	abundance	j_gene	len	CDR3nt	CDR3aa
-	TRBV20-1	few	TRBJ2-4	15	TGCAGTGCTAGAGAAAGGGGGAGGGCCAAAAACATTCAGTACTTC	CSARERGRAKNIQYF
-	TRBV5-1	-	TRBJ2-2	16	TGCGCCAGCAGCCCCACCGGCAGGGCCCTCCCCGGGGAGCTGTTTTTT	CASSPTGRALPGELFF
-	TRBV5-1	few	TRBJ2-2	14	TGCGCCAGCAGCTTCGAGGGGGTTAACGGGGAGCTGTTTTTT	CASSFEGVNGELFF
-	TRBV12-3/TRBV12-4	-	TRBJ1-2	13	TGTGCCAGCAGCCTGGGGGGGACGGATGGCTACACCTTC	CASSLGGTDGYTF
-	TRBV7-8	few	TRBJ2-3	17	TGTGCCAGCAGCTCCCCCTGGAGTGTATCGAACACAGATACGCAGTATTTT	CASSSPWSVSNTDTQYF
TRBD2	TRBV7-9	many	TRBJ2-4	15	TGTGCCAGCAGCTTACGTTCCGCGGGAGAGAACATTCAGTACTTC	CASSLRSAGENIQYF
-	TRBV7-8	many	TRBJ2-7	14	TGTGCCAGCAGCTTAGTGGGGGAATCGTACGAGCAGTACTTC	CASSLVGESYEQYF
-	TRBV10-3	many	TRBJ2-1	13	TGTGCCATCAGTGAGTCTCCGTACAATGAGCAGTTCTTC	CAISESPYNEQFF
-	TRBV19	-	TRBJ2-3	15	TGTGCCAGTAGTCCCCGATCAGCGGTGCAAGATACGCAGTATTTT	CASSPRSAVQDTQYF
-	TRBV29-1	many	TRBJ2-1	15	TGCAGCGTTGGGGGTAATACAGGCTCCTACAATGAGCAGTTCTTC	CSVGGNTGSYNEQFF
-	TRBV5-1	few	TRBJ2-5	15	TGCGCCAGCAGCTTGTCACAGGGTGGAGGAGAGACCCAGTACTTC	CASSLSQGGGETQYF
TRBD2	TRBV24-1	-	TRBJ2-1	15	TGTGCCTCGGGAACCGGGACTAGCCTGGGTTCGGAGCAGTTCTTC	CASGTGTSLGSEQFF
TRBD1	TRBV18	-	TRBJ1-2	14	TGTGCCAGCTCACCTCAGGGGGACCTTTATGGCTACACCTTC	CASSPQGDLYGYTF
TRBD1	TRBV7-2	-	TRBJ2-5	14	TGTGCCAGCAGGCTCGACAGGGGCCAAGAGACCCAGTACTTC	CASRLDRGQETQYF
-	TRBV7-2	few	TRBJ2-5	13	TGTGCCAGCAGCCTCATGAGGGAGGAGACCCAGTACTTC	CASSLMREETQYF
-	TRBV7-9	many	TRBJ1-1	12	TGTGCCAGCAGTTTTATCGGGGCTGAAGCTTTCTTT	CASSFIGAEAFF
-	TRBV27	-	TRBJ2-5	15	TGTGCCAGCAGTTTACAGGGGCTGTACCAAGAGACCCAGTACTTC	CASSLQGLYQETQYF
-	TRBV12-3/TRBV12-4	many	TRBJ1-2	13	TGTGCCAGCAGTTTAAGGACTCAGGGTGGCTACACCTTC	CASSLRTQGGYTF
TRBD1	TRBV18	few	TRBJ1-6	15	TGTGCCAGCTCATGGAAGACAGGGGATAATTCACCCCTCCACTTT	CASSWKTGDNSPLHF
-	TRBV5-1	few	TRBJ1-1	14	TGCGCCAGCTCATACAGGGCTCCGAACACTGAAGCTTTCTTT	CASSYRAPNTEAFF
TRBD2	TRBV20-1	-	TRBJ2-7	15	TGCAGTGCTAGTCCGGGACTAGCGGGAGGTAGGAAGCAGTACTTC	CSASPGLAGGRKQYF
-	TRBV20-1	few	TRBJ2-4	16	TGCAGTGCTAGTCCTCAGGACACCTCGGCCAAAAACATTCAGTACTTC	CSASPQDTSAKNIQYF
TRBD2	TRBV20-1	many	TRBJ2-1	15	TGCAGTGCTAGAGTGGGACTAGCGGGGGGGCTGGCGCAGTTCTTC	CSARVGLAGGLAQFF
TRBD2	TRBV7-2	-	TRBJ2-5	15	TGTGCCAGCAGCTTAGCGGGAGGGCCGACGGAGACCCAGTACTTC	CASSLAGGPTETQYF
TRBD1	TRBV10-3	few	TRBJ1-5	12	TGTGCCACCGGAACAGGGGATCAGCCCCAGCATTTT	CATGTGDQPQHF
-	TRBV7-9	many	TRBJ2-3	13	TGTGCCAGCAGCCCCCACGTCACAGATACGCAGTATTTT	CASSPHVTDTQYF
-	TRBV5-1	many	TRBJ1-2	14	TGCGCCAGCAGCACCGGGACACCTCTCTATGGCTACACCTTC	CASSTGTPLYGYTF
TRBD1	TRBV7-2	few	TRBJ1-5	18	TGTGCCAGCAGCTTAGGGGAGGCCTCAGGGGGCGCGGGGCAGCCCCAGCATTTT	CASSLGEASGGAGQPQHF
TRBD2	TRBV4-2	few	TRBJ2-3	21	TGTGCCAGCAGCCTTCAAGCCCAAGGGACTAGCGGGGACCCTAGCACAGATACGCAGTATTTT	CASSLQAQGTSGDPSTDTQYF
-	TRBV20-1	-	TRBJ2-3	16	TGCAGTGCTAGAGATAATGAGAGGGAGCTCAGGAATACGCAGTATTTT	CSARDNERELRNTQYF
-	TRBV6-1	many	TRBJ2-5	13	TGTGCCAGCAGTTTGGTAGCTCAAGAGACCCAGTACTTC	CASSLVAQETQYF
TRBD1	TRBV7-2	-	TRBJ1-5	14	TGTGCCGGCAGCTCCGGACAGGATGTTTCGCCCCAGCATTTT	CAGSSGQDVSPQHF
TRBD1	TRBV12-5	few	TRBJ2-3	15	TGTGCTAGTGGCAAAACAGGGGCCAGCATAGATACGCAGTATTTT	CASGKTGASIDTQYF
-	TRBV28	-	TRBJ2-7	13	TGTGCCAGCAGTTTAGGGGGAGTGGGCGAGCAGTACTTC	CASSLGGVGEQYF
TRBD2	TRBV20-1	few	TRBJ2-3	12	TGCAGTGCGGTAGCGGGAGGAGATACGCAGTATTTT	CSAVAGGDTQYF
TRBD2	TRBV15	many	TRBJ2-1	17	TGTGCCACCAGCAGAGATAGGGCTAGCGGGGGTCACAATGAGCAGTTCTTC	CATSRDRASGGHNEQFF
-	TRBV7-2	-	TRBJ1-2	16	TGTGCCAGCAGCTTAGCGCATGAGACAGCTAACTATGGCTACACCTTC	CASSLAHETANYGYTF
-	TRBV21-1	few	TRBJ2-7	17	TGTGCCAGCAGCAAAGTACTTGGGGGCGCGAACTCCTACGAGCAGTACTTC	CASSKVLGGANSYEQYF
-	TRBV6-1	many	TRBJ2-4	14	TGTGCCAGCAGGGACAGCCTAGCCAAAAACATTCAGTACTTC	CASRDSLAKNIQYF
TRBD1	TRBV3-1	few	TRBJ1-4	17	TGTGCCAGCAGCCCTCGGAAGGGGGCCTACGGCTTCGAAAAACTGTTTTTT	CASSPRKGAYGFEKLFF
-	TRBV6-1	many	TRBJ2-7	14	TGTGCCAGCAGTGAAAGAGGGTCCGGAAACGAGCAGTACTTC	CASSERGSGNEQYF
-	TRBV6-5	-	TRBJ2-7	13	TGTGCCACGCAGGGTGGGTACCCATTCGAGCAGTACTTC	CATQGGYPFEQYF
-	TRBV3-1	few	TRBJ2-5	13	TGTGCCAGCAGCCAAGACGGGATGAGGACCCAGTACTTC	CASSQDGMRTQYF
-	TRBV5-1	many	TRBJ1-1	13	TGCGCCAGCAGCCTGACAGATAACACTGAAGCTTTCTTT	CASSLTDNTEAFF
TRBD1	TRBV12-3/TRBV12-4	few	TRBJ1-6	14	TGTGCCAGCAGTTTTGGACAGGATAATTCACCCCTCCACTTT	CASSFGQDNSPLHF